This T cell receptor beta chain was found in a study of T-cell reconstitution after alpha-beta-depleted transplantation in children. A library of TCRbeta sequences, prepared with unique molecular identifiers, was generated. Via MiXCR, TCRdb re-called the PCR reads, giving one row per CDR3 protein. The data hold 600,000 to 700,000 distinct CDR3 sequences, with roughly 15% observed a single time. This clonotype was detected only a few times. This CDR3 contains 16 residues. V shed 5 bases and J shed 6 bases, with 19 bases lying between them. Looked up from germline, CDR1 is MNHNS and CDR2 is SASEGT. The sequenced sample was PBMCs from the stem cell graft donor, obtained from the stem cell graft. This clonotype was sampled from a human donor who donated a stem cell graft to a child with acute myeloid leukemia. The chain couples TRBV6-1 to TRBJ2-2, with D maybe TRBD1 (6 bases). The CDR3 DNA reads as TGTGCCAGCAGTCTCCTCCCAGGGGTGGTAGCCGGGGAGCTGTTTTTT. Amino acid sequence: CASSLLPGVVAGELFF.